One and the same sample provided the 21 T cell receptor beta chains below, sequenced in a study of blood T cell repertoires in COVID-19. Sequencing used immunoSEQ multiplex PCR; TCRdb keeps in-frame clones, though not all of them. This sample has approximately 380,000 clones; 75% to 90% occur once, and the top ten carry about 3.6%. Input material: peripheral blood. The source of these receptors is a woman aged 18-29 years with acute or convalescent COVID-19.

The chain recombines TRBV2 with TRBJ2-7; D call uncertain. The ends were cut back, 7 bases at V and 3 bases at J, with 13 bases in the middle. Germline V gene sequence: CDR1 SNHLY, CDR2 FYNNEI. The CDR3 loop spans 13 amino acids. This CDR3 is CASMISNYYEQYF. CDR3 coding DNA: TGTGCCAGCATGATCAGTAACTACTACGAGCAGTACTTC.

V is TRBV18 and J is TRBJ2-5; 7 nucleotides line up with TRBD1. The CDR3 length is 15 residues. J lost 5 bases, V lost 3 bases, and 9 bases had no gene match. Germline V lookup: CDR1 KGHSH, CDR2 LQKENI. CDR3 amino acids: CASSPLDRITETQYF. As DNA, the CDR3 is TGTGCCAGCTCACCTCTGGACAGGATTACGGAGACCCAGTACTTC.

The chain employs TRBV19 and TRBJ2-1, with D possibly matching TRBD2 (6 bases). Trimming stripped 5 bases from V and 2 bases from J, with 22 bases between. Looked up from germline, CDR1 is LNHDA and CDR2 is SQIVND (reference sequence). The CDR3 has 18 amino acids. The CDR3 spells CASSFLSRREDPYNEQFF. CDR3 DNA sequence: TGTGCCAGTAGTTTCCTATCTAGAAGGGAGGATCCCTACAATGAGCAGTTCTTC.

The V and J genes are TRBV28 and TRBJ1-2; 7 positions agree with TRBD1. V shed 4 bases and J 5 bases; nucleotides not matched to a gene: 1. The CDR3 runs to 12 residues. Germline V gene data show CDR1 as MDHEN and CDR2 as SYDVKM. Here the CDR3 DNA reads TGTGCCAGCAGTTCAGGGGGGTATGGCTACACCTTC. Translating gives CASSSGGYGYTF.

The chain combines TRBV19 with TRBJ2-1, with D unclear. CDR1 is LNHDA, CDR2 SQIVND, per germline (reference sequence). The CDR3 spans 16 residues. Trimming pared 2 bases from V and 0 bases from J, leaving 11 bases between. CDR3 sequence: CASSILAVSSYNEQFF. The CDR3 region has the DNA TGTGCCAGTAGTATACTGGCGGTCAGCTCCTACAATGAGCAGTTCTTC.

Written as DNA, the CDR3 is TGTGCCAGCAGCTTAATCGCCGGAGATGGCTACACCTTC. Amino acids: CASSLIAGDGYTF. This chain links TRBV7-9 with TRBJ1-2; no reliable D call. Trimming left V 2 bases short and J 6 bases short, with 10 bases between. Germline V gene sequence: CDR1 SEHNR, CDR2 FQNEAQ (reference sequence). CDR3 length: 13 residues.

V gene TRBV11-2 combines with J gene TRBJ2-5; no reliable D call. Per germline, CDR1 SGHAT and CDR2 FQNNGV. Deletions cut 3 bases from V and 5 bases from J, with 4 bases between. The length of the CDR3 is 11 residues. This CDR3 reads CASSFLETQYF. The CDR3 DNA follows: TGTGCCAGCAGCTTCCTGGAGACCCAGTACTTC.

This rearrangement joins TRBV9 to TRBJ2-1; tentative D call: TRBD2 (5 bases). Trimming shortened V by 4 bases and J by 4 bases, and 15 bases separated the two germline ends. The CDR3 has 15 residues. In germline, CDR1 is SGDLS, CDR2 YYNGEE. The CDR3, as DNA: TGTGCCAGCAGCTTAGTTTTAGCGCCTTACAATGAGCAGTTCTTC. The encoded protein is CASSLVLAPYNEQFF.

V is TRBV3-1 (or the pseudogene TRBV3-2) and J is TRBJ1-6; the match to TRBD1 covers 9 bases. The germline CDR1 and CDR2 sequences are LGHDT and YNNKEL (reference sequence). The V gene end was trimmed by 3 bases and the J gene end by 8 bases; junction bases not matched to a gene: 2. The CDR3 sequence is 14 residues long. The CDR3, as DNA: TGTGCCAGCAGCCAGGGACAGGGCGATTCACCCCTCCACTTT. It is translated as CASSQGQGDSPLHF.

J is TRBJ2-5 and V is TRBV11-2; 7 bases match TRBD2. CDR3 length: 14 amino acids. Germline CDR1 and CDR2: SGHAT and FQNNGV. Unmatched junction bases numbered 8, after V lost 5 bases and J lost 5 bases. This chain's CDR3 is CASSLGLDGETQYF. CDR3 sequence (DNA): TGTGCCAGCAGCCTCGGACTAGACGGGGAGACCCAGTACTTC.

The J gene is TRBJ1-1, the V gene TRBV15; 10 nucleotides line up with TRBD1. The J segment lost 1 base and the V segment lost 3 bases, leaving 5 bases of the junction unmatched. The V gene's germline CDR1 is LNHNV and CDR2 YYDKDF (reference sequence). The CDR3 covers 16 residues. CDR3 amino acids: CATSRGQGIKNTEAFF. The CDR3 DNA reads TGTGCCACCAGCAGGGGACAGGGGATCAAGAACACTGAAGCTTTCTTT.

The chain couples TRBV7-9 to TRBJ2-3; 9 positions match TRBD1. The CDR3 is 16 amino acids. Germline-derived CDR1 and CDR2 are SEHNR and FQNEAQ (reference sequence). Germline trimming cut 5 bases from V and 6 bases from J; bases unmatched to any gene: 12. In nucleotides, the CDR3 is TGTGCCAGCAGCCGACCAGGGGGGACAGGGTCGGATACGCAGTATTTT. The encoded protein is CASSRPGGTGSDTQYF.

On this clone itself: The sample has other DNA sequences that encode this CDR3 too. The chain recombines TRBV19 with TRBJ1-3, with TRBD1 matching 7 bases. CDR1 and CDR2 from the germline V gene are LNHDA and SQIVND (reference sequence). V lost 5 bases to trimming and J lost 4 bases; unmatched junction nucleotides: 5. CDR3 length: 14 amino acids. CDR3 in DNA: TGTGCCAGTAGTTTGACAGGGCCCGGAAACACCATATATTTT. Protein: CASSLTGPGNTIYF. Full variable domain (missing parts from reference TRBV19 and TRBJ1-3): DGGITQSPKYLFRKEGQNVTLSCEQNLNHDAMYWYRQDPGQGLRLIYYSQIVNDFQKGDIAEGYSVSREKKESFPLTVTSAQKNPTAFYLCASSLTGPGNTIYFGEGSWLTVV.

Only one count was recorded for this clone. The V call is TRBV28, the J call TRBJ1-5; unclear D gene. This CDR3 spans 12 amino acids. V was trimmed by 7 bases and J by 2 bases, leaving 6 bases between them. Germline CDR1 MDHEN, CDR2 SYDVKM. CDR3 loop: CASNSGNQPQHF. In nucleotides, the CDR3 is TGTGCCAGCAATTCAGGCAATCAGCCCCAGCATTTT. The whole variable domain, remainder taken from reference TRBV28 and TRBJ1-5, is DVKVTQSSRYLVKRTGEKVFLECVQDMDHENMFWYRQDPGLGLRLIYFSYDVKMKEKGDIPEGYSVSREKKERFSLILESASTNQTSMYLCASNSGNQPQHFGDGTRLSIL.

The chain combines TRBV4-1 with TRBJ2-5; D unresolved. The CDR3 is made up of 13 amino acids. Germline CDR1 and CDR2: MGHRA and YSYEKL. V was clipped by 1 base and J by 2 bases, with 5 bases between them. The CDR3 is CASSQGQQETQYF. In DNA form, the CDR3 reads TGCGCCAGCAGCCAAGGCCAGCAAGAGACCCAGTACTTC.

This chain connects TRBV4-1 to TRBJ1-1; no clear D. V dropped 1 base and J dropped 3 bases, with 12 bases sitting between them. This CDR3 comprises 15 residues. Germline V gene sequence: CDR1 MGHRA, CDR2 YSYEKL. The CDR3 DNA follows: TGCGCCAGCAGCCAAGGGTGGGTCGGGGACACTGAAGCTTTCTTT. This codes for CASSQGWVGDTEAFF.

This chain links TRBV19 with TRBJ1-1, with D perhaps matching TRBD1 (5 bases). This CDR3 has 14 residues. Germline V gene sequence: CDR1 LNHDA, CDR2 SQIVND (reference sequence). Trimming removed 6 bases from V and 4 bases from J, with 15 bases in between. The CDR3 DNA follows: TGTGCCAGTAGGGAGGGGAATCGCGGCACTGAAGCTTTCTTT. Protein sequence: CASREGNRGTEAFF.

The rearrangement links TRBV19 to TRBJ1-2; possible D gene TRBD1, 5 bases. The V gene's germline CDR1 is LNHDA and CDR2 SQIVND (reference sequence). CDR3 length equals 8 residues. The ends were cut back, 6 bases at V and 14 bases at J, with 7 bases in the middle. CDR3 DNA sequence: TGTGCCAGTAGAACAGGTACCTTC. This gives the protein CASRTGTF.

The chain combines TRBV9 with TRBJ2-1, with TRBD1 matching 8 bases. V lost 6 bases and J lost 7; bases outside the gene matches: 15. The CDR3 totals 16 residues. Germline CDR1 reads SGDLS; CDR2 reads YYNGEE. CDR3 amino acids: CASTQQGDPSRNEQFF. The CDR3 region has the DNA TGTGCCAGCACTCAACAGGGGGACCCCTCTCGGAATGAGCAGTTCTTC.

The rearrangement uses TRBV24-1 and TRBJ2-1, with TRBD2 identical over 11 bases. Looked up from germline, CDR1 is KGHDR and CDR2 is SFDVKD. This CDR3 region has 16 residues. With V trimmed by 3 bases and J by 7 bases, 7 bases remained unmatched. CDR3 protein: CATSDARTSGSNEQFF. DNA of the CDR3: TGTGCCACCAGTGATGCTCGGACTAGCGGGTCTAATGAGCAGTTCTTC.

This sequence joins TRBV20-1 and TRBJ2-1; D unresolved. Per the germline V gene, CDR1 is DFQATT and CDR2 is SNEGSKA (reference sequence). The CDR3 has 13 residues. V lost 3 bases to trimming and J lost 1 base, with 7 bases between them. CDR3 protein: CSASYESYNEQFF. The CDR3 DNA reads as TGCAGTGCTAGTTATGAGTCCTACAATGAGCAGTTCTTC.